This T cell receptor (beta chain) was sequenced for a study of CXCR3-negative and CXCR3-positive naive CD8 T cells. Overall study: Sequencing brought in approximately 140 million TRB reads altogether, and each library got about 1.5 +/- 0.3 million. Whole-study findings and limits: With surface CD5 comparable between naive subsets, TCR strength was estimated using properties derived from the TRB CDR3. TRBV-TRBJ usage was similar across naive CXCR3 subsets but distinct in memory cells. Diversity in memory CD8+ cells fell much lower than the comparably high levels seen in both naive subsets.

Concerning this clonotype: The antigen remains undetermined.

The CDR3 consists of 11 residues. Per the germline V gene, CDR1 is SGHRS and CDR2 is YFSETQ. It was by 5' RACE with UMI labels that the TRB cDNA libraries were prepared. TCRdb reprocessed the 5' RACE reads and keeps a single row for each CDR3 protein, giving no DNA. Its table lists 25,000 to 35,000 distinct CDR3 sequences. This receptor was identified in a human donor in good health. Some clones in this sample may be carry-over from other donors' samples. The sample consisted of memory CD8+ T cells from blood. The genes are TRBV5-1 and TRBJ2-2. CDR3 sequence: CASSLAAELFF.